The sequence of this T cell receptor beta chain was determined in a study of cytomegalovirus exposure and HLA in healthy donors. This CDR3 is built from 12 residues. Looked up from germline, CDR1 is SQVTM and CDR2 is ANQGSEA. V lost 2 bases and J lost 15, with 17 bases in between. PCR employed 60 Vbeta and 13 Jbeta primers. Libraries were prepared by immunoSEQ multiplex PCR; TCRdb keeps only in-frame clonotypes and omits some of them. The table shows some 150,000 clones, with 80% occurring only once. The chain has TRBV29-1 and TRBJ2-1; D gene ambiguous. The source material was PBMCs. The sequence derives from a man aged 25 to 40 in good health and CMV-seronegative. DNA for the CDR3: TGCAGCGTTGAACACGGCAGGAACTTGAGGTTCTTC. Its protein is CSVEHGRNLRFF.